The sequence of this T cell receptor (beta chain) was determined in a study of blood T cell repertoires in COVID-19. In the study overall: Samples taken during acute and convalescent COVID-19 were collected in the United States, Italy and Spain. PBMCs, B-cell-depleted T cells, or T cells were the source of the cDNA or gDNA that made up the material.

Enrollees, about 18 to 89 years old, lived in about two dozen US areas. Cohort assignment relied on participant-reported clinical history. The assay was immunoSEQ multiplex PCR, and TCRdb's table has in-frame clones only and misses some. The top ten clones hold roughly 2.9% of a sample with some 270,000 clones, approximately 90% of them seen once. Germline V gene sequence: CDR1 MNHEY, CDR2 SVGAGI. The CDR3 is 15 amino acids. Trimming cost V 2 bases and J 0 bases, with 10 bases left between them. This receptor was identified in a man aged 35-49 years who had been exposed to COVID-19. The sequenced material came from PBMCs or T cells enriched from blood (not recorded which). The chain employs TRBV6-5 and TRBJ1-1, with a weak D call TRBD1 (6 bases). CDR3 DNA sequence: TGTGCCAGCAGTTACGGGGGCCACTTGAACACTGAAGCTTTCTTT. This encodes CASSYGGHLNTEAFF.